This T cell receptor beta chain was profiled in a study of blood T cells in healthy people across ages. Regarding this clonotype: The antigen is unknown.

The second PCR ran roughly 6 to 12 cycles with a sample-barcoded 5' primer and J-beta primers. Unique molecular identifiers of 12 random nucleotides labeled each cDNA. Each of the samples gave a minimum of 3 million paired-end reads that contained CDR3. Each CDR3 protein gets one entry after TCRdb re-called the 5' RACE reads with MiXCR. The sample holds 1 million or so distinct CDR3 sequences, 35% to 50% seen once. Trimming took off 7 bases at V and 5 bases at J, with 17 bases between the two ends. CDR3 length equals 14 residues. Germline CDR1 LGHDT, CDR2 YNNKEL (reference sequence). Broader study findings: Diversity figures based on one million T cells were deemed too low. Among T cells, TCR beta diversity per million cells dropped roughly linearly as age rose.

This receptor was identified in a woman in her sixties or seventies in good health. The sample consisted of blood. This chain connects TRBV3-1 to TRBJ2-5; TRBD1 or TRBD2 may be the D gene (6 bases each). This CDR3 reads CASTERGTRETQYF. DNA of the CDR3: TGTGCCAGCACCGAAAGGGGGACTCGGGAGACCCAGTACTTC.